This T cell receptor beta chain originates from a study of T cell repertoires in cytomegalovirus infection (dated by TCRdb to the late 2010s). About the investigation overall: Alongside well-studied HLA-B-restricted epitopes, the peptide stimulations were aimed at recently identified HLA-C-restricted CMV epitopes, whose presentation resists viral immunomodulation. The HLA type of each donor mattered for the analysis, because public TCR beta signatures pointed to carriage of CMV infection along with the matching HLA type.

The germline V gene specifies SQVTM as CDR1 and ANQGSEA as CDR2. The CDR3, from cysteine to phenylalanine, totals 16 residues. The sequence is cut down to CDR3 DNA, 48 bases in frame from base 1. V lost 6 bases and J lost 3 bases; the stretch between them is 24 bases long. A remark on this clonotype: Its antigen target is currently unknown. No qualities accompany the bases; no much larger clone lies one base away.

TCRdb lists the instrument as Illumina HiSeq 1500. In TCRdb, the public reads were trimmed at Q25 with fastp and aligned with MiXCR, with productive beta chains retained. Entries that share a CDR3 protein sequence are merged under the most common genes and DNA. This sample lists 200,000 to 250,000 distinct CDR3 sequences; 35% to 40% were detected once. The top ten clones comprise 55% to 60% of the sample. Study-wide findings and limitations: In the ex vivo response, HLA-C-restricted CMV-specific TCR beta clonotypes were dominant, and in two of eight donors the single most frequent clonotype came from this HLA-C-restricted group. Cumulative frequency of public TCR beta family members discriminated carriers of CMV infection plus the relevant HLA type in this cohort and an independent approximately 400-donor cohort.

What the treatment or condition label conveys for this sample: in vitro stimulation with specific CMV peptide epitopes to enrich CMV-specific T cells. The V and J genes are TRBV29-1 and TRBJ2-7; no D gene can be assigned with confidence. Sequencing used CD8+ T cells from cultured PBMCs, obtained from culture after CMV antigen stimulation. This TCR was recovered from a human donor in good health (CMV status not recorded). Some clones in this sample may be carry-over from other donors' samples. The CDR3 protein is CSVLSAGDTYRYEQYF. Here is the DNA: TGCAGCGTCCTGTCGGCAGGCGACACTTACCGCTACGAGCAGTACTTC.